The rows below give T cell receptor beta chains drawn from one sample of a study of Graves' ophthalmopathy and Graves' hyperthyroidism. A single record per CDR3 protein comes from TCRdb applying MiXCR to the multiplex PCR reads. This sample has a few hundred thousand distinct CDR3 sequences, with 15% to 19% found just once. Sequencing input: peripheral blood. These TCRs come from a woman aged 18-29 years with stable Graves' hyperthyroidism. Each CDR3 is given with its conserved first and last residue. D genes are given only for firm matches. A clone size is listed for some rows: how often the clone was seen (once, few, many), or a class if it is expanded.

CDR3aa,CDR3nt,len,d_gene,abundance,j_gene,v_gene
CASSQGWGPHTEAFF,TGTGCCAGCAGCCAGGGTTGGGGGCCGCACACTGAAGCTTTCTTT,15,-,-,TRBJ1-1,TRBV3-1
CASSPRRQGAFF,TGTGCCAGCAGCCCGAGAAGGCAGGGAGCTTTCTTT,12,-,-,TRBJ1-1,TRBV12-3/TRBV12-4
CASSQRSGDSNEQYF,TGTGCCAGCAGCCAGCGATCCGGGGATTCCAACGAGCAGTACTTC,15,-,many,TRBJ2-7,TRBV7-9
CASSLREDSPLHF,TGCGCCAGCAGCTTGCGGGAGGATTCACCCCTCCACTTT,13,-,few,TRBJ1-6,TRBV5-1
CSARRERGRETQYF,TGCAGTGCTAGGAGAGAACGGGGACGGGAGACCCAGTACTTC,14,-,many,TRBJ2-5,TRBV20-1
CASSPKGQPQHF,TGTGCCAGTAGCCCCAAAGGGCAGCCCCAGCATTTT,12,-,few,TRBJ1-5,TRBV19
CASSGGGALAVEQYF,TGTGCCAGCAGTGGGGGAGGGGCCCTTGCTGTCGAGCAGTACTTC,15,TRBD2,many,TRBJ2-7,TRBV2
CASSGVENTEAFF,TGTGCCAGCAGTGGGGTAGAGAACACTGAAGCTTTCTTT,13,-,many,TRBJ1-1,TRBV2
CASSFFRGANTGELFF,TGTGCCAGCAGTTTTTTCCGGGGGGCGAACACCGGGGAGCTGTTTTTT,16,TRBD2,many,TRBJ2-2,TRBV12-3/TRBV12-4
CASSLDVSGFYEQYF,TGTGCCAGCAGCTTGGATGTTTCAGGGTTCTACGAGCAGTACTTC,15,-,many,TRBJ2-7,TRBV5-5
CSVLLDFTSYEQYF,TGCAGCGTTCTCTTAGACTTCACCTCCTACGAGCAGTACTTC,14,-,many,TRBJ2-7,TRBV29-1
CASSVRMGWEYGYTF,TGTGCCAGCAGTGTTAGGATGGGTTGGGAGTATGGCTACACCTTC,15,-,-,TRBJ1-2,TRBV6-1
CASSIRRKDGSNQPQHF,TGTGCCAGTAGTATCCGCAGGAAGGACGGTTCCAATCAGCCCCAGCATTTT,17,-,few,TRBJ1-5,TRBV19
CASSQVGISYEQYF,TGCGCCAGCAGCCAAGTTGGCATCTCCTACGAGCAGTACTTC,14,-,-,TRBJ2-7,TRBV4-1
CASSFGGLRGAFF,TGTGCCAGCAGTTTCGGGGGCCTCCGGGGAGCTTTCTTT,13,-,many,TRBJ1-1,TRBV27
CSARDPLGPQETQYF,TGCAGTGCTAGAGATCCTCTGGGACCTCAAGAGACCCAGTACTTC,15,-,few,TRBJ2-5,TRBV20-1
CASSLLGQAYGYTF,TGTGCCAGCAGCTTACTGGGGCAGGCATATGGCTACACCTTC,14,-,many,TRBJ1-2,TRBV7-9
CASSSTGGAETQYF,TGTGCCAGCAGCTCGACAGGGGGCGCTGAGACCCAGTACTTC,14,TRBD1,many,TRBJ2-5,TRBV7-3
CSAPRGTGQYF,TGCAGTGCGCCGAGAGGGACAGGGCAGTACTTC,11,TRBD1,many,TRBJ2-7,TRBV20-1
CASSRTGYVEQYF,TGTGCCAGCAGCCGTACAGGGTATGTCGAGCAGTACTTC,13,-,many,TRBJ2-7,TRBV6-1
CASSAGSLNQPQHF,TGTGCCAGCAGTGCCGGGTCACTAAATCAGCCCCAGCATTTT,14,-,many,TRBJ1-5,TRBV6-2/TRBV6-3
CASTHAGLAADTQYF,TGTGCCAGCACCCATGCGGGACTAGCGGCGGATACGCAGTATTTT,15,TRBD2,-,TRBJ2-3,TRBV6-2/TRBV6-3
CASKPGPWGETQYF,TGTGCCAGTAAGCCGGGACCATGGGGAGAGACCCAGTACTTC,14,-,many,TRBJ2-5,TRBV19
CSARDFDRGSVNYGYTF,TGCAGTGCTAGAGATTTCGACAGGGGTTCAGTTAACTATGGCTACACCTTC,17,TRBD1,-,TRBJ1-2,TRBV20-1
CASSLAESSYGYTF,TGTGCCAGCAGCTTAGCGGAGTCTTCCTATGGCTACACCTTC,14,-,many,TRBJ1-2,TRBV7-8
CASIAGAGTGELFF,TGTGCCAGTATAGCGGGGGCGGGCACCGGGGAGCTGTTTTTT,14,TRBD2,-,TRBJ2-2,TRBV19
CAINRETPDEQYF,TGTGCCATCAACAGGGAGACCCCTGACGAGCAGTACTTC,13,-,-,TRBJ2-7,TRBV10-3
CASSAPALAKNIQYF,TGTGCCAGCAGCGCCCCGGCTTTAGCCAAAAACATTCAGTACTTC,15,-,few,TRBJ2-4,TRBV7-2
CASIPGRAGEAFF,TGTGCCAGTATACCGGGAAGGGCGGGTGAAGCTTTCTTT,13,-,many,TRBJ1-1,TRBV19
CASSFGGLLYEQYF,TGTGCCAGCAGCTTTGGGGGGTTACTCTACGAGCAGTACTTC,14,-,few,TRBJ2-7,TRBV11-2
CSVSLPGGSYEQYF,TGCAGTGTCTCCTTACCGGGCGGATCCTACGAGCAGTACTTC,14,-,many,TRBJ2-7,TRBV20-1
CASSSIRDRGAGANVLTF,TGTGCCAGCAGCTCGATCCGGGACAGGGGGGCTGGGGCCAACGTCCTGACTTTC,18,TRBD1,many,TRBJ2-6,TRBV11-2
CASRYRTQETQYF,TGTGCCAGCAGATACAGAACCCAAGAGACCCAGTACTTC,13,-,many,TRBJ2-5,TRBV12-3/TRBV12-4
CASRSGTYEQYF,TGTGCCAGCAGGTCGGGTACCTACGAGCAGTACTTC,12,-,many,TRBJ2-7,TRBV13
CASSVGSSGGAPDTQYF,TGTGCCAGCAGCGTAGGATCTAGCGGGGGGGCCCCAGATACGCAGTATTTT,17,TRBD2,-,TRBJ2-3,TRBV9
CASSYSGQGTKNIQYF,TGTGCCAGCAGTTACTCTGGGCAGGGCACCAAAAACATTCAGTACTTC,16,-,many,TRBJ2-4,TRBV6-2/TRBV6-3
CASSELGWDNSPLHF,TGTGCCAGTAGTGAGTTGGGATGGGATAATTCACCCCTCCACTTT,15,-,many,TRBJ1-6,TRBV19
CASSSGTSGGARELFF,TGTGCCAGCAGCTCCGGGACTAGCGGGGGGGCCAGGGAGCTGTTTTTT,16,TRBD2,-,TRBJ2-2,TRBV11-2
CASSAGTVETQYF,TGTGCCAGCAGTGCTGGGACAGTAGAGACCCAGTACTTC,13,TRBD1,many,TRBJ2-5,TRBV6-1
CASRHQGYEQYF,TGTGCCAGCAGACACCAGGGCTACGAGCAGTACTTC,12,-,many,TRBJ2-7,TRBV6-2/TRBV6-3
CASSATTRPETQYF,TGTGCCAGCAGTGCCACGACGAGGCCCGAGACCCAGTACTTC,14,-,many,TRBJ2-5,TRBV6-1
CASSRMDSVYGYTF,TGTGCCAGCAGTCGGATGGACAGTGTATATGGCTACACCTTC,14,-,many,TRBJ1-2,TRBV14
CASSLQGAGYGYTF,TGTGCCAGCAGTCTACAGGGAGCGGGCTATGGCTACACCTTC,14,-,-,TRBJ1-2,TRBV12-3/TRBV12-4
CASTPGQGAYEQYF,TGTGCCAGTACCCCGGGACAGGGGGCCTACGAGCAGTACTTC,14,TRBD1,few,TRBJ2-7,TRBV19
CSASSRAVETQYF,TGCAGTGCTAGTAGCAGGGCCGTTGAGACCCAGTACTTC,13,-,many,TRBJ2-5,TRBV20-1
CATSGPDYEQYF,TGTGCCACTTCAGGACCGGACTACGAGCAGTACTTC,12,-,many,TRBJ2-7,TRBV6-2/TRBV6-3
CASRDTGARGGYTF,TGTGCCAGCAGGGACACAGGGGCGCGGGGTGGCTACACCTTC,14,TRBD1,many,TRBJ1-2,TRBV27
CASRKPPWQPNTEAFF,TGTGCCAGCAGGAAGCCTCCCTGGCAGCCTAACACTGAAGCTTTCTTT,16,-,many,TRBJ1-1,TRBV12-3/TRBV12-4
CASSLIGGNLDEAFF,TGTGCCAGCAGTTTGATTGGGGGCAACTTAGATGAAGCTTTCTTT,15,-,many,TRBJ1-1,TRBV28
CASGVYTEAFF,TGTGCCAGCGGTGTATACACTGAAGCTTTCTTT,11,-,few,TRBJ1-1,TRBV12-3/TRBV12-4
CASGLLRNSPLHF,TGTGCTAGTGGTCTACTCAGGAATTCACCCCTCCACTTT,13,-,many,TRBJ1-6,TRBV12-5